These 31 T cell receptor beta chains originate from one sample sequenced in a study of blood T cell repertoires in COVID-19. Produced via immunoSEQ multiplex PCR; TCRdb's table is partial and in-frame only. The sample includes over 600,000 clones, 70% to 90% of them seen just once. Sequencing was done on a sample of peripheral blood. Every receptor here comes from a woman under 30 with acute or convalescent COVID-19.

V usage is TRBV2 and J usage is TRBJ1-3; unclear D gene. With 6 bases removed from V and 2 bases from J, the gap between germline ends came to 11 bases. CDR3 length equals 14 residues. Germline CDR1 SNHLY, CDR2 FYNNEI. The CDR3 bases are TGTGCCAGCAGCAAAGTACTTACTGGAAACACCATATATTTT. Translated: CASSKVLTGNTIYF.

This sequence joins TRBV4-3 and TRBJ2-2; 11 nucleotides line up with TRBD2. Germline V lookup: CDR1 LGHNA, CDR2 YSLEER. J lost 2 bases, V lost 2 bases, and 4 bases had no gene match. The CDR3 has 17 amino acids. CDR3 nucleotide sequence: TGCGCCAGCAGCCAACCGGGACTAGCGGCAAACACCGGGGAGCTGTTTTTT. Translated, it gives CASSQPGLAANTGELFF.

The V gene is TRBV10-3, the J gene TRBJ2-2, with 7 bases that match TRBD2. Unmatched junction bases numbered 8, after V lost 6 bases and J lost 1 base. The V gene's germline CDR1 is ENHRY and CDR2 SYGVKD. There are 16 residues in the CDR3. The CDR3 DNA reads TGTGCCATCAGCCCCAGACTAGCAGTGAACACCGGGGAGCTGTTTTTT. It is translated as CAISPRLAVNTGELFF.

This clone was picked up one time. The chain links TRBV4-2 to TRBJ2-7, with 12 bases that match TRBD2. The CDR3 totals 18 residues. Germline CDR1 is LGHNA and CDR2 is YNFKEQ. V was pared by 2 bases and J by 3 bases, with 11 bases of the junction left unmatched. As DNA, the CDR3 is TGTGCCAGCAGCCAACCCACACTAGCGGGGGGAGATGGCTACGAGCAGTACTTC. It specifies CASSQPTLAGGDGYEQYF.

The V call is TRBV18, the J call TRBJ1-1, with a weak D call TRBD1 (6 bases). The ends were cut back, 2 bases at V and 7 bases at J, with 17 bases in the middle. Germline-derived CDR1 and CDR2 are KGHSH and LQKENI. The CDR3 consists of 15 residues. CDR3 coding DNA: TGTGCCAGCTCACCAGGTGGGGGCCTTACCGATGAAGCTTTCTTT. Its translation is CASSPGGGLTDEAFF. The full variable domain, with the rest looked up from reference TRBV18 and TRBJ1-1, is NAGVMQNPRHLVRRRGQEARLRCSPMKGHSHVYWYRQLPEEGLKFMVYLQKENIIDESGMPKERFSAEFPKEGPSILRIQQVVRGDSAAYFCASSPGGGLTDEAFFGQGTRLTVV.

This chain connects TRBV5-1 to TRBJ2-3; 7 nucleotides match TRBD2. With V trimmed by 4 bases and J by 6 bases, 14 bases remained unmatched. The germline gives CDR1 SGHRS, CDR2 YFSETQ. CDR3 length equals 16 residues. CDR3 loop: CASSRGEAGPGDTQYF. The CDR3 DNA follows: TGCGCCAGCAGCAGGGGAGAAGCGGGGCCAGGGGATACGCAGTATTTT.

The J gene is TRBJ1-2, the V gene TRBV7-2, with unresolved D. The germline CDR1 and CDR2 sequences are SGHTA and FQGNSA. This CDR3 is 14 amino acids long. Trimming cost V 4 bases and J 4 bases, with 13 bases left between them. The CDR3 protein is CASSSLSFFYGYTF. CDR3 DNA sequence: TGTGCCAGCAGCTCACTTAGTTTTTTCTATGGCTACACCTTC.

J is TRBJ1-1 and V is TRBV5-5, with a possible D match to TRBD1 (5 bases). CDR3 length: 13 residues. V lost 4 bases and J 5 bases, leaving 12 bases between the germline ends. Germline values: CDR1 SGHKS, CDR2 YYEKEE (reference sequence). The CDR3 here is CASSPGGRTEAFF. CDR3 DNA: TGTGCCAGCAGCCCTGGGGGGAGGACTGAAGCTTTCTTT.

In its sample, this clone was seen a few times. V and J are TRBV21-1 and TRBJ2-7; the table's D gene call, TRBD2, was not cross checked with the DNA. TRBV21-1 is tagged as a pseudogene. The CDR3 length is 16 residues. The CDR3 sequence: CASRPSYEGSPYEQYF. For the CDR3, the DNA is TGTGCCAGCAGACCATCTTACGAAGGGAGCCCCTACGAGCAGTACTTC.

This clone was observed a few times. The gene calls are TRBV6-5 and TRBJ2-2; D may be TRBD2 (5 bases). The CDR3 sequence is 15 residues long. V lost 4 bases and J lost 4, with 13 bases in between. Germline V gene data show CDR1 as MNHEY and CDR2 as SVGAGI. For the CDR3, the DNA is TGTGCCAGCAGTTTCCGAGGACTCCGCACCGGGGAGCTGTTTTTT. Its protein product is CASSFRGLRTGELFF.

The rearrangement joins TRBV24-1 to TRBJ1-2, with no clear D. V gave up 0 bases and J gave up 8 bases, with 9 bases separating them. Per germline, CDR1 KGHDR and CDR2 SFDVKD. The CDR3 loop spans 13 amino acids. The CDR3 spells CATSDLRGVGYTF. CDR3 DNA sequence: TGTGCCACCAGTGATTTGCGGGGTGTGGGCTACACCTTC.

The sample holds one count of this clone. V is TRBV7-2 and J is TRBJ1-1; D gene unclear. CDR1 and CDR2 from the germline V gene are SGHTA and FQGNSA. Trimming shortened V by 1 base and J by 1 base, and 7 bases separated the two germline ends. CDR3 length equals 14 residues. CDR3 protein: CASSLGASNTEAFF. The CDR3 region has the DNA TGTGCCAGCAGCTTAGGGGCTTCGAACACTGAAGCTTTCTTT.

V is TRBV4-1 and J is TRBJ2-7; 7 nucleotides align to TRBD1. CDR3 length equals 13 residues. The V and J ends lost 4 bases and 3 bases, in that order; junction bases with no gene match: 3. Per the germline V gene, CDR1 is MGHRA and CDR2 is YSYEKL. This CDR3 reads CASSPGTDYEQYF. The CDR3 coding sequence is TGCGCCAGCAGCCCGGGGACAGACTACGAGCAGTACTTC.

J is TRBJ1-2 and V is TRBV29-1; 8 bases fit TRBD1. V shed 4 bases, J shed 4 bases, and the junction held 8 bases outside the gene matches. The CDR3 is made up of 14 amino acids. The germline gives CDR1 SQVTM, CDR2 ANQGSEA. CDR3 coding DNA: TGCAGCGTTGTCCACCCAGGGGGCGCCTATGGCTACACCTTC. Translated, it gives CSVVHPGGAYGYTF.

The rearrangement uses TRBV15 and TRBJ2-7, with unresolved D. The CDR3 has 13 amino acids. Germline V gene sequence: CDR1 LNHNV, CDR2 YYDKDF (reference sequence). V lost 4 bases, J lost 2 bases, and 9 bases lay in between. The CDR3 loop reads CATSIYITYEQYF. The CDR3 nucleotides are TGTGCCACCAGCATATACATAACCTACGAGCAGTACTTC.

The chain recombines TRBV2 with TRBJ1-2, with D possibly being TRBD1 (5 bases). V was clipped by 6 bases and J by 8 bases, with 19 bases between them. The germline V gene has CDR1 SNHLY and CDR2 FYNNEI. The CDR3 has 14 amino acids. Written as DNA, the CDR3 is TGTGCCAGCAGGTTACAGCAACCCGCAGGGGGCTACACCTTC. The encoded protein is CASRLQQPAGGYTF. The variable domain in full, completed from reference TRBV2 and TRBJ1-2, reads EPEVTQTPSHQVTQMGQEVILRCVPISNHLYFYWYRQILGQKVEFLVSFYNNEISEKSEIFDDQFSVERPDGSNFTLKIRSTKLEDSAMYFCASRLQQPAGGYTFGSGTRLTVV.

Note on this clone: Other DNA sequences from this sample encode an identical CDR3 as well. The chain couples TRBV6-5 to TRBJ2-7, with TRBD2 matching over 7 bases. This CDR3 comprises 14 residues. Trimming took 0 bases from V and 3 from J; bases not matched to a gene: 2. Germline-derived CDR1 and CDR2 are MNHEY and SVGAGI. CDR3 in DNA: TGTGCCAGCAGTTACTCACGCGGGGGCTACGAGCAGTACTTC. Translation gives CASSYSRGGYEQYF.

The rearrangement uses TRBV18 and TRBJ1-3, with a weak D call TRBD1 (6 bases). The germline gives CDR1 KGHSH, CDR2 LQKENI. Trimming removed 2 bases at V and 1 base at J, with 9 bases between. CDR3 length: 15 amino acids. The chain's CDR3 is CASSPDRWSGNTIYF. The CDR3 DNA reads as TGTGCCAGCTCACCAGACAGGTGGTCTGGAAACACCATATATTTT. The complete variable domain, with remaining parts taken from reference TRBV18 and TRBJ1-3, reads NAGVMQNPRHLVRRRGQEARLRCSPMKGHSHVYWYRQLPEEGLKFMVYLQKENIIDESGMPKERFSAEFPKEGPSILRIQQVVRGDSAAYFCASSPDRWSGNTIYFGEGSWLTVV.

CDR3 amino acids: CASSPPGDRRDAFF. The CDR3 region has the DNA TGTGCCAGTAGCCCCCCGGGGGACAGGCGAGACGCTTTCTTT. The chain has TRBV19 and TRBJ1-1; 8 bases map to TRBD1. The CDR3 covers 14 residues. V was pared by 6 bases and J by 11 bases, with 14 bases of the junction left unmatched. From germline, CDR1 is LNHDA and CDR2 SQIVND (reference sequence).

The rearrangement joins TRBV2 to TRBJ1-1, with a possible D match to TRBD1 (5 bases). The CDR3 spans 13 residues. V shed 3 bases and J shed 3 bases, with 8 bases lying between them. Germline V gene sequence: CDR1 SNHLY, CDR2 FYNNEI. The CDR3 bases are TGTGCCAGCAGTGAGGAGGGGTACACTGAAGCTTTCTTT. This encodes CASSEEGYTEAFF.

V is TRBV11-2 and J is TRBJ1-2, with a possible D match to TRBD1 (5 bases). Trimming pared 0 bases from V and 4 bases from J, leaving 12 bases between. The germline gives CDR1 SGHAT, CDR2 FQNNGV. CDR3 size: 15 residues. In DNA form, the CDR3 reads TGTGCCAGCAGCTTAGAGCAGGGTCCCCTCTATGGCTACACCTTC. Its protein product is CASSLEQGPLYGYTF.

V gene TRBV13 combines with J gene TRBJ2-3, with 14 bases matching TRBD2. This CDR3 is built from 14 residues. CDR1 is PRHDT, CDR2 FYEKMQ, per germline (reference sequence). The ends lost 4 bases at V and 6 bases at J; junction bases unmatched: 0. In DNA, the CDR3 is TGTGCCAGCAGCTGGACTAGCGGGGGGGATACGCAGTATTTT. Its protein product is CASSWTSGGDTQYF.

This chain uses TRBV29-1 with TRBJ1-3; TRBD1 is a possible D gene (5 bases). The CDR3 is made up of 14 amino acids. Germline V gene data show CDR1 as SQVTM and CDR2 as ANQGSEA. V was clipped by 5 bases and J by 1 base, with 12 bases between them. Here the CDR3 DNA reads TGCAGCGTTTCGGAGGGACGTTCTGGAAACACCATATATTTT. As protein: CSVSEGRSGNTIYF.

The chain uses TRBV30 and TRBJ1-2, with no clear D. Germline values: CDR1 GTSNPN, CDR2 SVGIG (reference sequence). Trimming took 4 bases from V and 3 from J, leaving 15 bases between them. The CDR3 totals 14 residues. This CDR3 reads CAWNGGHGDYGYTF. The CDR3 region has the DNA TGTGCCTGGAATGGAGGGCACGGAGACTATGGCTACACCTTC. The full variable domain, in which reference TRBV30 and TRBJ1-2 provide the parts outside the CDR3, is SQTIHQWPATLVQPVGSPLSLECTVEGTSNPNLYWYRQAAGRGLQLLFYSVGIGQISSEVPQNLSASRPQDRQFILSSKKLLLSDSGFYLCAWNGGHGDYGYTFGSGTRLTVV.

The V call is TRBV30, the J call TRBJ1-2; D is possibly TRBD1 (5 bases). CDR3 length equals 13 residues. Trimming stripped 2 bases from V and 6 bases from J, with 13 bases between. Germline assignment: CDR1 GTSNPN and CDR2 SVGIG (reference sequence). CDR3: CAWSLKGADGYTF. The CDR3 bases are TGTGCCTGGAGTTTAAAAGGGGCGGATGGCTACACCTTC.

The sample holds one count of this clone. The chain uses TRBV6-5 and TRBJ2-1, with 7 bases lining up with TRBD2. Germline V gene lookup returns CDR1 MNHEY and CDR2 SVGAGI. J was trimmed by 7 bases and V by 7 bases; bases with no gene match: 7. The CDR3 consists of 13 residues. The DNA of the CDR3 is TGTGCCAGCACCTCCTTGGGGGGGAATGAGCAGTTCTTC. Its translation is CASTSLGGNEQFF.

This sequence joins TRBV4-2 and TRBJ2-1; 14 nucleotides agree with TRBD2. This CDR3 has 15 residues. Germline V gives CDR1 LGHNA, CDR2 YNFKEQ. The V segment lost 5 bases and the J segment 7 bases; nucleotides outside the gene matches: 4. CDR3 in DNA: TGTGCCAGCAGCACTCGGACTAGCGGGGGGAATGAGCAGTTCTTC. Its protein product is CASSTRTSGGNEQFF.

The chain links TRBV9 to TRBJ1-4, with D tentatively TRBD1 (5 bases). The CDR3 has 16 residues. Trimming pared 4 bases from V and 7 bases from J, leaving 20 bases between. CDR1 and CDR2 from the germline V gene are SGDLS and YYNGEE. In DNA, the CDR3 is TGTGCCAGCAGCCCCAATGCGGAAACAGGTGGTGAAAAACTGTTTTTT. Protein product: CASSPNAETGGEKLFF. The full variable domain, completed using reference TRBV9 and TRBJ1-4, is DSGVTQTPKHLITATGQRVTLRCSPRSGDLSVYWYQQSLDQGLQFLIQYYNGEERAKGNILERFSAQQFPDLHSELNLSSLELGDSALYFCASSPNAETGGEKLFFGSGTQLSVL.

The rearrangement joins TRBV24-1 to TRBJ1-5, with 7 bases matching TRBD1. V dropped 3 bases and J dropped 4; count of bases not matched to a gene: 8. The CDR3 extends over 16 amino acids. CDR1 is KGHDR and CDR2 is SFDVKD in the germline V gene. Written as DNA, the CDR3 is TGTGCCACCAGTGATCACCGACAGGGACTGAATCAGCCCCAGCATTTT. It is translated as CATSDHRQGLNQPQHF.

The CDR3 region has the DNA TGTGCCACCAGTGGCGGGGAGCTCACAGATACGCAGTATTTT. This translates into CATSGGELTDTQYF. The chain couples TRBV24-1 to TRBJ2-3; perhaps TRBD2 as D (6 bases). Per germline, CDR1 KGHDR and CDR2 SFDVKD. V was clipped by 5 bases and J by 2 bases, with 10 bases between them. The CDR3 extends over 14 amino acids.

This clone was counted a single time. This chain connects TRBV3-1 (or the pseudogene TRBV3-2) to TRBJ2-7; TRBD2 might be the D (7 bases). With 4 bases removed from V and 6 bases from J, the gap between germline ends came to 19 bases. Germline-derived CDR1 and CDR2 are LGHDT and YNNKEL (reference sequence). CDR3 length equals 15 residues. CDR3 DNA sequence: TGTGCCAGCAGCCTCCGATACGGGGGGCTGTGCGAGCAGTACTTC. It codes for CASSLRYGGLCEQYF.